The TCR beta chain under discussion was sequenced for a study of blood T cell repertoires in COVID-19. Across the whole study: Samples came from the United States, Italy and Spain, spanning acute and convalescent COVID-19. Sample material is recorded as cDNA or gDNA derived from T cells, B-cell-depleted T cells, or PBMCs.

Per the original data handling: It was from reference gene primer amplification that nucleated cell counts were estimated. Here immunoSEQ multiplex PCR was the method, and the copy in TCRdb shows in-frame clones only, minus some. That table furnishes V, J and clone size, whereas the DNA furnished D and trimming. Of roughly 170,000 clones detected, 84% appear once; the ten largest clones hold roughly 6.8%. The sample holds a few counts of this clone. The sample was peripheral blood. The receptor was isolated from a human donor in a cohort sampled during active COVID-19.

The CDR3 DNA follows: TGTGCCAGTAGTATAGCAGGTGGTGACAGGGGCTATGAGCAGTTCTTC. Translating gives CASSIAGGDRGYEQFF. The chain is built from TRBV19 and TRBJ2-1; 8 bases match TRBD1. The V segment lost 1 base and the J segment 8 bases; nucleotides outside the gene matches: 10. Germline CDR1 is LNHDA and CDR2 is SQIVND (reference sequence). The CDR3 length is 16 residues.